One and the same sample provided the 6 T cell receptor beta chains below, sequenced in a study of blood T cell repertoires in COVID-19. Data came from immunoSEQ multiplex PCR; TCRdb stores just in-frame clones and leaves some out. The table includes around 120,000 clones, roughly 90% detected once. Sequencing input: peripheral blood. The receptors originated from a woman aged 60-75 years with COVID-19, enrolled during active disease.

The chain joins TRBV6-4 to TRBJ2-1, with 11 bases matching TRBD2. The germline CDR1 and CDR2 sequences are MRHNA and SNTAGT. V lost 5 bases and J lost 7; bases outside the gene matches: 4. The CDR3 is 14 residues long. CDR3 nucleotide sequence: TGTGCCAGCAGTCCTTCTAGCGGGGGGAATGAGCAGTTCTTC. This sequence encodes CASSPSSGGNEQFF.

The chain links TRBV9 to TRBJ2-5; tentative D call: TRBD2 (7 bases). V dropped 3 bases and J dropped 5 bases, with 20 bases sitting between them. Germline CDR1 reads SGDLS; CDR2 reads YYNGEE. CDR3 length equals 16 residues. The CDR3 protein is CASSAPRGGRGETQYF. DNA for the CDR3: TGTGCCAGCAGCGCGCCGAGGGGGGGCCGAGGGGAGACCCAGTACTTC.

V and J are TRBV4-3 and TRBJ2-3; possibly TRBD1 for D (6 bases). Germline-derived CDR1 and CDR2 are LGHNA and YSLEER. Trimming left V 3 bases short and J 2 bases short, with 12 bases between. This CDR3 comprises 15 residues. Here the CDR3 DNA reads TGCGCCAGCAGCCACACAGCAGGGGACACAGATACGCAGTATTTT. Its protein product is CASSHTAGDTDTQYF.

This clone was observed a handful of times. CDR3 amino acids: CASSQVPSSPLHF. DNA for the CDR3: TGTGCCAGCAGCCAAGTTCCGTCTTCACCCCTCCACTTT. The J gene is TRBJ1-6, the V gene TRBV3-1 (or the pseudogene TRBV3-2); no clear D. Germline loops: CDR1 LGHDT, CDR2 YNNKEL (reference sequence). V gave up 1 base and J gave up 9 bases, with 7 bases separating them. This CDR3 region has 13 residues.

V and J are TRBV12-3 or TRBV12-4 and TRBJ1-1; 7 nucleotides line up with TRBD1. The CDR3 has 11 amino acids. J lost 8 bases, V lost 6 bases, and 3 bases had no gene match. CDR3 in amino acids: CASSRQGEAFF. CDR3 DNA: TGTGCCAGCAGCCGACAGGGAGAAGCTTTCTTT.

The V gene is TRBV10-1, the J gene TRBJ1-1; D perhaps matches TRBD1 (5 bases). The germline V gene has CDR1 WNHNN and CDR2 SYGVQD (reference sequence). V lost 4 bases to trimming and J lost 1 base, with 10 bases between them. The CDR3 runs 14 residues. CDR3 in DNA: TGCGCCAGCAGTGGAGAAAGGGGGAACACTGAAGCTTTCTTT. Translating it yields CASSGERGNTEAFF.